The 18 T cell receptor beta chains below all came from one sample that was sequenced in a study of metastatic and nonmetastatic thyroid tumors. Thyroid surgery took place with no prior treatment in any patient. TCRdb used MiXCR to call clones anew from the PCR reads. The table includes tens of thousands of clones, less than 25% detected once. Sequencing was carried out using blood. These receptors originate from a female donor with papillary thyroid cancer or a benign thyroid nodule (not recorded which). Some clones in this sample may be carry-over from other donors' samples.

The rearrangement joins TRBV2 to TRBJ2-7, with D possibly TRBD1 on 5 matching bases. The germline V gene has CDR1 SNHLY and CDR2 FYNNEI. Trimming left V 3 bases short and J 7 bases short, with 13 bases between. The length of the CDR3 is 13 residues. CDR3 coding DNA: TGTGCCAGCAGTGAGAACAGGCCTGGGGAGCAGTACTTC. Translation: CASSENRPGEQYF.

This clone was counted ten times or more. The chain uses TRBV5-8 and TRBJ2-5; D possibly corresponds to TRBD2 (6 bases). Germline values: CDR1 SGHTS, CDR2 YDEGEE. The CDR3 consists of 15 residues. V was trimmed by 6 bases and J by 2 bases, leaving 17 bases between them. The CDR3 reads CASTPGRSGQETQYF. In DNA form, the CDR3 reads TGTGCCAGCACCCCGGGGAGGTCGGGTCAAGAGACCCAGTACTTC.

The gene calls are TRBV7-3 and TRBJ2-3; D is possibly TRBD1 (5 bases). V was clipped by 10 bases and J by 5 bases, with 16 bases between them. This CDR3 spans 13 amino acids. Per the germline V gene, CDR1 is SGHTA and CDR2 is FQGTGA. The CDR3 is CAIILFREDTQYF. The CDR3 DNA is TGTGCCATCATCTTATTCAGGGAAGATACGCAGTATTTT.

By its share, this clone is medium-sized. The chain employs TRBV10-3 and TRBJ2-7; 11 nucleotides match TRBD1. The CDR3 sequence is 15 residues long. V shed 6 bases and J 5 bases; nucleotides not matched to a gene: 9. Germline loops: CDR1 ENHRY, CDR2 SYGVKD. CDR3 nucleotide sequence: TGTGCCATCAGAGGGGGACAGGGGGAAATAAACGAGCAGTACTTC. It codes for CAIRGGQGEINEQYF.

The V gene is TRBV7-9, the J gene TRBJ1-2, with D hard to call. This CDR3 comprises 14 residues. V shed 1 base and J shed 0 bases, with 6 bases lying between them. Per germline, CDR1 SEHNR and CDR2 FQNEAQ (reference sequence). The CDR3, as DNA: TGTGCCAGCAGCTTAGTAGCACCTAACTATGGCTACACCTTC. It is translated as CASSLVAPNYGYTF.

This clone is medium-sized (0.01 to 0.1%). V gene TRBV12-3 or TRBV12-4 combines with J gene TRBJ2-7, with D possibly matching TRBD2 (5 bases). The CDR3 extends over 11 amino acids. Trimming took 8 bases from V and 3 from J, leaving 8 bases between them. DNA of the CDR3: TGTGCCAGCCGGGGAAGCTACGAGCAGTACTTC. It codes for CASRGSYEQYF.

This clone was recorded many times. The chain combines TRBV19 with TRBJ1-5; 11 bases align to TRBD1. The trim removed 7 bases at V and 9 bases at J, leaving 11 bases unmatched. The CDR3 sequence is 15 residues long. Germline V gene sequence: CDR1 LNHDA, CDR2 SQIVND (reference sequence). The DNA of the CDR3 is TGTGCCAGTAAAAGCCCCGGACAGGGGGCTCCGCCCCAGCATTTT. Protein sequence: CASKSPGQGAPPQHF.

This CDR3 is CASSLRSTDTQYF. In DNA, the CDR3 is TGTGCCAGCAGCTTGCGAAGCACAGATACGCAGTATTTT. This chain joins TRBV11-3 and TRBJ2-3; no clear D. The CDR3 is 13 residues long. Per the germline V gene, CDR1 is SGHNT and CDR2 is YENEEA. The germline V and J ends were trimmed by 3 bases and 0 bases, with 4 bases remaining between them.

In this sample, this clone turned up a few times. This chain links TRBV15 with TRBJ1-1; tentatively, D is TRBD1 (5 bases). The CDR3 loop spans 12 amino acids. Looked up from germline, CDR1 is LNHNV and CDR2 is YYDKDF (reference sequence). V was pared by 8 bases and J by 1 base, with 8 bases between. In DNA, the CDR3 is TGTGCCACCGGTACAGGGAACACTGAAGCTTTCTTT. It translates to CATGTGNTEAFF.

This clone was seen a few times. This CDR3 is CAISEYRQETQYF. CDR3 in DNA: TGTGCCATCAGTGAGTACAGGCAAGAGACCCAGTACTTC. The J gene is TRBJ2-5, the V gene TRBV10-3, with a possible D match to TRBD1 (5 bases). CDR1 is ENHRY and CDR2 is SYGVKD in the germline V gene. This CDR3 is built from 13 residues. The V end lost 1 base, the J end lost 2 bases, and 5 bases lay between the germline ends.

This clone has a count of ten or more. The chain has TRBV30 and TRBJ2-1, with TRBD2 matching 7 bases. This CDR3 comprises 16 residues. In germline, CDR1 is GTSNPN, CDR2 SVGIG (reference sequence). The trim removed 0 bases at V and 0 bases at J, leaving 5 bases unmatched. CDR3 sequence reads: CAWSVYGGSSYNEQFF. CDR3 sequence (DNA): TGTGCCTGGAGTGTTTACGGCGGGAGCTCCTACAATGAGCAGTTCTTC.

In this sample, this clone turned up many times. This specimen includes other DNA sequences encoding the same CDR3. This chain connects TRBV6-1 to TRBJ1-5; 9 bases fit TRBD1. From germline, CDR1 is MNHNS and CDR2 SASEGT. The CDR3 is 15 residues long. Germline trimming cut 5 bases from V and 4 bases from J; bases unmatched to any gene: 6. CDR3 residues: CASSSGTGLNQPQHF. CDR3 DNA sequence: TGTGCCAGCAGTTCCGGGACAGGGCTGAATCAGCCCCAGCATTTT.

This clone appeared many times. The J gene is TRBJ2-1, the V gene TRBV20-1; weak D call: TRBD2 (5 bases). There are 17 residues in the CDR3. V dropped 6 bases and J dropped 2 bases, with 23 bases sitting between them. The germline CDR1 and CDR2 sequences are DFQATT and SNEGSKA (reference sequence). The CDR3 sequence is CSANFEARTSTYNEQFF. DNA for the CDR3: TGCAGTGCAAATTTTGAAGCTCGGACTTCCACCTACAATGAGCAGTTCTTC.

This clone was counted ten times or more. This chain uses TRBV9 with TRBJ2-1, with 14 nucleotides matching TRBD2. This CDR3 is built from 17 residues. Germline V gene sequence: CDR1 SGDLS, CDR2 YYNGEE. Trimming at V came to 2 bases and at J to 8 bases, leaving 9 bases not matched to a gene. The CDR3 loop is CASSVGTSGRLRDEQFF. The CDR3 DNA is TGTGCCAGCAGCGTGGGGACTAGCGGGAGACTCAGGGATGAGCAGTTCTTC.

This clone was seen many times. The chain's CDR3 is CATSDPKTGGQETQYF. In nucleotides, the CDR3 is TGTGCCACCAGTGACCCGAAGACAGGGGGCCAAGAGACCCAGTACTTC. The rearrangement links TRBV24-1 to TRBJ2-5, with 9 bases that match TRBD1. Germline V gene sequence: CDR1 KGHDR, CDR2 SFDVKD. The V segment lost 4 bases and the J segment 1 base; nucleotides outside the gene matches: 6. CDR3 length equals 16 residues.

This clone has a handful of counts. Since a much larger clone is just one base distant, this may be a read error. Here the CDR3 reads CSVTSGSGTGDLFF. For the CDR3, the DNA is TGCAGCGTTACTAGCGGGAGCGGGACCGGGGATCTGTTTTTT. The genes are TRBV29-1 and TRBJ2-2, with 11 nucleotides matching TRBD2. The CDR3 consists of 14 residues. Germline values: CDR1 SQVTM, CDR2 ANQGSEA.

The chain uses TRBV30 and TRBJ1-2, with D perhaps matching TRBD1 (6 bases). This CDR3 contains 15 residues. The V end lost 0 bases, the J end lost 2 bases, and 13 bases lay between the germline ends. Germline loops: CDR1 GTSNPN, CDR2 SVGIG (reference sequence). CDR3 protein: CAWSVPGGLNYGYTF. The CDR3 nucleotides are TGTGCCTGGAGTGTACCCGGGGGGCTCAACTATGGCTACACCTTC.

The chain couples TRBV19 to TRBJ2-3; TRBD2 is a possible D gene (6 bases). Per the germline V gene, CDR1 is LNHDA and CDR2 is SQIVND (reference sequence). This CDR3 region has 16 residues. The ends were cut back, 3 bases at V and 1 base at J, with 14 bases in the middle. The CDR3, as DNA: TGTGCCAGTAGTATTTCATCAGCGGGTGGCACAGATACGCAGTATTTT. This codes for CASSISSAGGTDTQYF. The variable domain in full, with the rest retrieved from reference TRBV19 and TRBJ2-3, is DGGITQSPKYLFRKEGQNVTLSCEQNLNHDAMYWYRQDPGQGLRLIYYSQIVNDFQKGDIAEGYSVSREKKESFPLTVTSAQKNPTAFYLCASSISSAGGTDTQYFGPGTRLTVL.